Sequencing of this T cell receptor (beta chain) was carried out in a study of OX40 agonist ivuxolimab in advanced cancers. Study at large: The treatment was a fully human IgG2 OX40 agonist, ivuxolimab.

Some clones are missing from TCRdb's copy, which holds only in-frame ones; the method was immunoSEQ multiplex PCR. This sample has under 80,000 clones; under 95% occur once, and the top ten carry roughly a tenth. V shed 3 bases and J 2 bases; nucleotides not matched to a gene: 6. Germline lookup yields CDR1 SGHRS and CDR2 YFSETQ. The CDR3 spans 15 residues. The V and J genes are TRBV5-1 and TRBJ2-3; the match to TRBD1 covers 7 bases. The sequencing used CD4+ or CD8+ T cells sorted from blood, collected in a trial of the OX40 agonist ivuxolimab. This clonotype was sampled from an adult with an advanced solid tumor such as melanoma, head and neck, liver or kidney cancer. This CDR3 reads CASSWWDRSTDTQYF. The DNA of the CDR3 is TGCGCCAGCAGCTGGTGGGACAGATCCACAGATACGCAGTATTTT.